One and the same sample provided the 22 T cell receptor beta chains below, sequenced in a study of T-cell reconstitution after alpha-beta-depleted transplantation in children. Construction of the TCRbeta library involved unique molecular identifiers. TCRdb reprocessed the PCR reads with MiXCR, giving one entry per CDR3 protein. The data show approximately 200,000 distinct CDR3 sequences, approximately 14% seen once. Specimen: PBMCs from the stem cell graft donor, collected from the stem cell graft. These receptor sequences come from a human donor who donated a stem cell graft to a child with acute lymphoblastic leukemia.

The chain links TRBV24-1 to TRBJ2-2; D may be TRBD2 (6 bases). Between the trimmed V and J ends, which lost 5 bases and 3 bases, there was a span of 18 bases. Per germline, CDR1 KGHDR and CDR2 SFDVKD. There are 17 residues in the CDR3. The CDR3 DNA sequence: TGTGCCACCAGTGTGGGGAGGCCTAAGGGATACACCGGGGAGCTGTTTTTT. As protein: CATSVGRPKGYTGELFF.

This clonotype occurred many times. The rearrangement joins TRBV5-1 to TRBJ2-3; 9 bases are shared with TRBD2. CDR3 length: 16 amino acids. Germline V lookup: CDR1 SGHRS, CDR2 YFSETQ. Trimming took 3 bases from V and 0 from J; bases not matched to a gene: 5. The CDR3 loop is CASSSQAGGSTDTQYF. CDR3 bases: TGCGCCAGCAGCTCACAAGCGGGAGGAAGCACAGATACGCAGTATTTT.

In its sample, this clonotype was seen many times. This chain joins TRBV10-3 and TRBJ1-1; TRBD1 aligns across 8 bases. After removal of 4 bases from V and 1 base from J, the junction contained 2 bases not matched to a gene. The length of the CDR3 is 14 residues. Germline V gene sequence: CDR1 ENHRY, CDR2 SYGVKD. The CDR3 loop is CAISGTGPNTEAFF. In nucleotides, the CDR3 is TGTGCCATCAGTGGGACAGGGCCGAACACTGAAGCTTTCTTT.

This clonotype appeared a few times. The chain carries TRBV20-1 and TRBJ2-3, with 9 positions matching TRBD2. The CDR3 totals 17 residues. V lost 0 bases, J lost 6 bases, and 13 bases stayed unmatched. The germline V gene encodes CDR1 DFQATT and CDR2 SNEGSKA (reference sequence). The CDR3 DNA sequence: TGCAGTGCTAGAGATCAACGAGCGGGAGGCCGGAGGGATACGCAGTATTTT. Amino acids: CSARDQRAGGRRDTQYF.

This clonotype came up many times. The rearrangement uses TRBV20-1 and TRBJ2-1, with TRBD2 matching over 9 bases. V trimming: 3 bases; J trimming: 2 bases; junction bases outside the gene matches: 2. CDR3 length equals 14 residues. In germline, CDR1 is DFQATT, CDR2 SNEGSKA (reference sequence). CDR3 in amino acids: CSARGTSPYNEQFF. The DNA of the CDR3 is TGCAGTGCTAGGGGGACTAGCCCCTACAATGAGCAGTTCTTC.

CDR3 loop: CASKERHNSPLHF. The CDR3 bases are TGTGCCAGCAAGGAACGCCATAATTCACCCCTCCACTTT. This chain uses TRBV2 with TRBJ1-6; no clear D. Germline-derived CDR1 and CDR2 are SNHLY and FYNNEI. V lost 7 bases, J lost 5 bases, and 9 bases lay in between. The CDR3 loop spans 13 amino acids.

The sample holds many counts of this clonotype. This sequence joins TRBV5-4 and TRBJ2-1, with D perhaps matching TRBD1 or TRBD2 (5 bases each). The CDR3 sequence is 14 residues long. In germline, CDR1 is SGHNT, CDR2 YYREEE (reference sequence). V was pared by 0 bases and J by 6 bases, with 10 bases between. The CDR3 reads CASSLGSGPNEQFF. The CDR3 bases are TGTGCCAGCAGCTTGGGGTCGGGACCCAATGAGCAGTTCTTC.

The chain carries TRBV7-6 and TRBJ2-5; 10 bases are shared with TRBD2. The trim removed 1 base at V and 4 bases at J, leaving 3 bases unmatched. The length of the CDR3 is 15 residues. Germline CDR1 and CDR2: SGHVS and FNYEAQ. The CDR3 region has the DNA TGTGCCAGCAGCTTAGAGGTAGCGGGAGGAGAGACCCAGTACTTC. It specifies CASSLEVAGGETQYF.

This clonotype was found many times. In DNA, the CDR3 is TGTGCCAGCAGCCTAAGCCGGACTGTCAATGAGCAGTTCTTC. Protein sequence: CASSLSRTVNEQFF. V is TRBV7-9 and J is TRBJ2-1; TRBD2 might be the D (5 bases). The germline CDR1 and CDR2 sequences are SEHNR and FQNEAQ (reference sequence). CDR3 length equals 14 residues. Trimming removed 5 bases at V and 6 bases at J, with 14 bases between.

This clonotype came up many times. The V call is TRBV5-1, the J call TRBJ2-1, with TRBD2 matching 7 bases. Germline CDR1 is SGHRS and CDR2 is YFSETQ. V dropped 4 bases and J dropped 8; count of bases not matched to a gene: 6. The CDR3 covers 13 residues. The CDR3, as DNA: TGCGCCAGCAGCCCATTCCTAGCGGATGAGCAGTTCTTC. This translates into CASSPFLADEQFF.

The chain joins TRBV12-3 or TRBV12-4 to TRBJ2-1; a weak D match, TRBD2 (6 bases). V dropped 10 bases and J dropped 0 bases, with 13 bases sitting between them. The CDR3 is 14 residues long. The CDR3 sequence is CANERADSYNEQFF. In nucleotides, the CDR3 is TGTGCCAACGAGCGGGCCGACTCCTACAATGAGCAGTTCTTC.

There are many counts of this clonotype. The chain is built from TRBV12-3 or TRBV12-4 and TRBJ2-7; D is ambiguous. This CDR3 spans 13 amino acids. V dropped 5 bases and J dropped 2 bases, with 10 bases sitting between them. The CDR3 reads CASSPSPTYEQYF. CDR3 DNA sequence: TGTGCCAGCAGTCCCTCGCCGACCTACGAGCAGTACTTC.

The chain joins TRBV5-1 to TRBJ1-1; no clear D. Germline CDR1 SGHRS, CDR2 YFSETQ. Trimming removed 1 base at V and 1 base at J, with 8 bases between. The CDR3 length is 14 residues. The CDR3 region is CASSLRGWNTEAFF. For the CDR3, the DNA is TGCGCCAGCAGCTTGAGAGGTTGGAACACTGAAGCTTTCTTT.

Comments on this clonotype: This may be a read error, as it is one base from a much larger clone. The CDR3 spells CASGRSGNEQFF. CDR3 in DNA: TGCGCCAGCGGCCGAAGTGGAAATGAGCAGTTCTTC. This chain uses TRBV5-1 with TRBJ2-1; D gene unclear. Between the trimmed V and J ends, which lost 7 bases and 7 bases, there was a span of 12 bases. Germline CDR1 and CDR2: SGHRS and YFSETQ. The CDR3 has 12 amino acids. Complete variable domain (other parts from reference TRBV5-1 and TRBJ2-1): KAGVTQTPRYLIKTRGQQVTLSCSPISGHRSVSWYQQTPGQGLQFLFEYFSETQRNKGNFPGRFSGRQFSNSRSEMNVSTLELGDSALYLCASGRSGNEQFFGPGTRLTVL.

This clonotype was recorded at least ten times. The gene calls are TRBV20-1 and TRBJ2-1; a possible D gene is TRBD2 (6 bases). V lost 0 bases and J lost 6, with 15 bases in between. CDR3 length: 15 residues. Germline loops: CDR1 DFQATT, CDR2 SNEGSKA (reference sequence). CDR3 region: CSARDASSGVNEQFF. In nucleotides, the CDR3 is TGCAGTGCTAGAGACGCTAGCTCGGGGGTCAATGAGCAGTTCTTC.

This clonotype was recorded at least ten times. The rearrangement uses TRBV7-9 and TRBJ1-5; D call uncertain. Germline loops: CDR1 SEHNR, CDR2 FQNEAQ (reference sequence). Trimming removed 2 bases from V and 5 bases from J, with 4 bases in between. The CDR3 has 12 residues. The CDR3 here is CASSLMHQPQHF. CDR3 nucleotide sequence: TGTGCCAGCAGCTTAATGCATCAGCCCCAGCATTTT. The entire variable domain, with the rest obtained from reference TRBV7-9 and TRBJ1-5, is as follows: DTGVSQNPRHKITKRGQNVTFRCDPISEHNRLYWYRQTLGQGPEFLTYFQNEAQLEKSRLLSDRFSAERPKGSFSTLEIQRTEQGDSAMYLCASSLMHQPQHFGDGTRLSIL.

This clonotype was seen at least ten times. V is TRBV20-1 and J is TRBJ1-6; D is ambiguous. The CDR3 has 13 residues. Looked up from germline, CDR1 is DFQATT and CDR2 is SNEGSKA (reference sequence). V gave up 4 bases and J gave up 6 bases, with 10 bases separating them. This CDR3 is CSAITDTNSPLHF. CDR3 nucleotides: TGCAGTGCTATAACAGATACTAATTCACCCCTCCACTTT.

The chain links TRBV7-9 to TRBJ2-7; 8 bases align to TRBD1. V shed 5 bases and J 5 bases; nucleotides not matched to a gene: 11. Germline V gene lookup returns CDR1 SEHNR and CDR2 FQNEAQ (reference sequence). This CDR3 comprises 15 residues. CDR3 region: CASSLGQGSGDEQYF. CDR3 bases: TGTGCCAGCAGCCTCGGACAGGGATCGGGGGACGAGCAGTACTTC. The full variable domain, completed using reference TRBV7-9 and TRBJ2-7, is DTGVSQNPRHKITKRGQNVTFRCDPISEHNRLYWYRQTLGQGPEFLTYFQNEAQLEKSRLLSDRFSAERPKGSFSTLEIQRTEQGDSAMYLCASSLGQGSGDEQYFGPGTRLTVT.

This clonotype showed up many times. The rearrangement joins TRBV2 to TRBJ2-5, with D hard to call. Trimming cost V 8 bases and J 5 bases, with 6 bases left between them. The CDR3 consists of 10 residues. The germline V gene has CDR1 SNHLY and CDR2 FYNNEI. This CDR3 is CASQQETQYF. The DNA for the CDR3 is TGTGCCAGCCAGCAGGAGACCCAGTACTTC.

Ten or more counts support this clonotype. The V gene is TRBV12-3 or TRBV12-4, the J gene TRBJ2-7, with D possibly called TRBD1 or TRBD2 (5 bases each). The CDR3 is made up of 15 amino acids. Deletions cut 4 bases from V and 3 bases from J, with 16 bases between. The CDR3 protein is CASSSGTLLRYEQYF. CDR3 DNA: TGTGCCAGCAGTTCCGGGACCCTTCTACGCTACGAGCAGTACTTC.

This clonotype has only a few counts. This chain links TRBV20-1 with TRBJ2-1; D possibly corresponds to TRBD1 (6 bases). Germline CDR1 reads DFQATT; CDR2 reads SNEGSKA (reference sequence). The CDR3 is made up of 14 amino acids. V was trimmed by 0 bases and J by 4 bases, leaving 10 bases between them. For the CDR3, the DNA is TGCAGTGCTAGAGATTTGGGACAATACAATGAGCAGTTCTTC. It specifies CSARDLGQYNEQFF.

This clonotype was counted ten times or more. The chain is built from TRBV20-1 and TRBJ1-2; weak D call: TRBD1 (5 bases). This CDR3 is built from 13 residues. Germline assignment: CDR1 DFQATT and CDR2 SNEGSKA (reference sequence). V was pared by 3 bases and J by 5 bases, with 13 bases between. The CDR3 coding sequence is TGCAGTGCTAGGGGGGAATTGGGGTATGGCTACACCTTC. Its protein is CSARGELGYGYTF.